The clone carrying this TCR beta chain was observed a few times. Its antigen is currently unknown. The data are from a study of beta chain features in type 1 diabetes. Expressed TCRB transcripts were sequenced after all isolated RNA was converted to cDNA. Clones were read by immunoSEQ multiplex PCR, and TCRdb kept only the in-frame ones, dropping some. The sample consists of a few hundred thousand clones, more than 15% of them appearing once. Notes on the study in general: TCRB CDR3s from Type 1 diabetes patients were moderately but significantly shorter in all four CD4+ subsets. PCR might preferentially amplify shorter templates, equally in patients and controls.

V was cut by 6 bases and J by 6 bases, with 8 bases left in between. The CDR3 extends over 10 amino acids. CDR1 is SQVTM, CDR2 ANQGSEA, per germline. Sorted populations all exceeded 95% purity. The V gene is TRBV29-1, the J gene TRBJ1-2; D is ambiguous. This receptor was taken from a man younger than 40 with type 1 diabetes. The sequencing sample was made of naive CD4+ T cells from blood. This CDR3 is CSVDQDGYTF. The CDR3 DNA sequence: TGCAGCGTGGATCAGGATGGCTACACCTTC.